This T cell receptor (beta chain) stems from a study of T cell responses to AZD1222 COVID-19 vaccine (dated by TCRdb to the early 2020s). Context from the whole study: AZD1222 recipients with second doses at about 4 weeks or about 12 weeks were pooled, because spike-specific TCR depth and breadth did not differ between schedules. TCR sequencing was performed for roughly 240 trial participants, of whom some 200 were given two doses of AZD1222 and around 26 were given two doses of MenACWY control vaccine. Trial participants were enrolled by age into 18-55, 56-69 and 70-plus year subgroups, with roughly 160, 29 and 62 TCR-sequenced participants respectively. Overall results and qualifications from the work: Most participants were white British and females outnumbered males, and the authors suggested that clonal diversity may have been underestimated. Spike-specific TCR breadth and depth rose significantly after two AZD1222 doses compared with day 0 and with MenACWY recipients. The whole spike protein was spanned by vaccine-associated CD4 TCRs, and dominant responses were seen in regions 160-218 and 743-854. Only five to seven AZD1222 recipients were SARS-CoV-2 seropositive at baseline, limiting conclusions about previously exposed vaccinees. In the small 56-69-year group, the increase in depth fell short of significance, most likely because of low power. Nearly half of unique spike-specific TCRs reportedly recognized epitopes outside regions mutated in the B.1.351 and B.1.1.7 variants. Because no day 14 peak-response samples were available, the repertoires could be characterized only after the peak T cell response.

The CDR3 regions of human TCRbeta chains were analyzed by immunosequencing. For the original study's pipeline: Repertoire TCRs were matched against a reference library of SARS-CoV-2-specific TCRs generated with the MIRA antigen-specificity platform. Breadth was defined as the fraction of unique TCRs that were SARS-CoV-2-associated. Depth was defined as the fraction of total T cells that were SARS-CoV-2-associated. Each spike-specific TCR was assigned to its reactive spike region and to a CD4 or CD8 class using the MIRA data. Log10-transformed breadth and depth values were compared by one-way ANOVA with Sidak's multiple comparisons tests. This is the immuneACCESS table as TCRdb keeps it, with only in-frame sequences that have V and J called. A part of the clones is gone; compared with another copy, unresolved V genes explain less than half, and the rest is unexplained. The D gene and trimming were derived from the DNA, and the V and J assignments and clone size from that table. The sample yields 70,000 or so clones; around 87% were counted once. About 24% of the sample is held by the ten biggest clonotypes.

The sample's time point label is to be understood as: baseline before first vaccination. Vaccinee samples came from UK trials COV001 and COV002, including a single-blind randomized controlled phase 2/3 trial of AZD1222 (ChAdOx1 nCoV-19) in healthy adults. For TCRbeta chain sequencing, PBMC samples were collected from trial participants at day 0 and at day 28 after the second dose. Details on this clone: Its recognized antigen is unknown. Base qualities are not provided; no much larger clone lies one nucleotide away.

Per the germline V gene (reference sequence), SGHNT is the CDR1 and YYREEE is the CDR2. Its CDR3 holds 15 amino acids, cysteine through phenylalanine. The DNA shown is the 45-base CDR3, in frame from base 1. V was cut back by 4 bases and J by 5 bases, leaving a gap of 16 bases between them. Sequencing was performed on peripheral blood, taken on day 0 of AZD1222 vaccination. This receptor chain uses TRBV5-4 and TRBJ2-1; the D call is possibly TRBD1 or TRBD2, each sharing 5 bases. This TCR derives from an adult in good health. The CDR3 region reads CASSHQWGTDNEQFF. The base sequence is TGTGCCAGCAGCCATCAGTGGGGGACCGACAATGAGCAGTTCTTC.